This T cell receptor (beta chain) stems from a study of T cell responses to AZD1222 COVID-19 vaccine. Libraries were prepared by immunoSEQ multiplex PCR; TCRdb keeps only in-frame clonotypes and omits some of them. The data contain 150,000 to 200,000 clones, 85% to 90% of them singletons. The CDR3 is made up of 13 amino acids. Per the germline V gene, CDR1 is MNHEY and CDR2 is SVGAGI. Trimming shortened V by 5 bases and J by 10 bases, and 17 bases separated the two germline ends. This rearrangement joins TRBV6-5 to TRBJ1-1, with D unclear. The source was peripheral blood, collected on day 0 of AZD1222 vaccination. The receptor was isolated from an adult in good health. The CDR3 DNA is TGTGCCAGCAGTCGACCTAATACAGAGGGAGCTTTCTTT. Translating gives CASSRPNTEGAFF.